The text below deals with one TCR beta chain. V shed 4 bases and J shed 8 bases, with 18 bases lying between them. Germline loops: CDR1 SNHLY, CDR2 FYNNEI. This CDR3 contains 15 residues. This record belongs to a study of siplizumab effects on memory and regulatory T cells. Roughly 10^5 TCR templates were measured in each sample. Generated by immunoSEQ multiplex PCR, the TCRdb table keeps only in-frame clones and is missing some. This table has some 100,000 clones, more than 95% appearing once. This TCR derives from a human donor in good health. The rearrangement joins TRBV2 to TRBJ1-5; D possibly corresponds to TRBD1 (6 bases). What was sequenced was naive CD4+ T cells sorted from blood. This chain's CDR3 is CASSGSDRRPEPQHF. CDR3 DNA: TGTGCCAGCAGTGGGTCAGACAGGCGCCCGGAGCCCCAGCATTTT.